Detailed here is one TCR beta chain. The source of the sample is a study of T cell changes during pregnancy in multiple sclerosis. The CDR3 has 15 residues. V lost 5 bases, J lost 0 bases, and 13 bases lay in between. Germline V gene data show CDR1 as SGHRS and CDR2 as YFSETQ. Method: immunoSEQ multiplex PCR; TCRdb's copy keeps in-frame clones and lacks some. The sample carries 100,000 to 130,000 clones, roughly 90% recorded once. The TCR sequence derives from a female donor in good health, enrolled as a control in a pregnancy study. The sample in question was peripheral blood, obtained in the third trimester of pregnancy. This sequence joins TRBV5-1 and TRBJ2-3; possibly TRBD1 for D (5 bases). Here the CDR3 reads CASRLNQGSTDTQYF. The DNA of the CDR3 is TGCGCCAGCAGACTAAACCAGGGCAGCACAGATACGCAGTATTTT. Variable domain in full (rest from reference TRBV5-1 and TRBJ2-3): KAGVTQTPRYLIKTRGQQVTLSCSPISGHRSVSWYQQTPGQGLQFLFEYFSETQRNKGNFPGRFSGRQFSNSRSEMNVSTLELGDSALYLCASRLNQGSTDTQYFGPGTRLTVL.